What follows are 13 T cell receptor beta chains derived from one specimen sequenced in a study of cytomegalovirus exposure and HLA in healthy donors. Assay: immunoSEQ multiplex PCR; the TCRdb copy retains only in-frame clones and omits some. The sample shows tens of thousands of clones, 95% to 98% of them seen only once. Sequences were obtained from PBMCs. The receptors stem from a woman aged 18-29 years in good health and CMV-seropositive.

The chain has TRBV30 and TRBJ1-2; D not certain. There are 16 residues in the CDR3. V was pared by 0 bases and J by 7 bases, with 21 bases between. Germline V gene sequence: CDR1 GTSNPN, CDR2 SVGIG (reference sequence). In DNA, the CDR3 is TGTGCCTGGAGTGTACTCCGGGTCCTCTTTAAGTCTGGCTACACCTTC. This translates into CAWSVLRVLFKSGYTF.

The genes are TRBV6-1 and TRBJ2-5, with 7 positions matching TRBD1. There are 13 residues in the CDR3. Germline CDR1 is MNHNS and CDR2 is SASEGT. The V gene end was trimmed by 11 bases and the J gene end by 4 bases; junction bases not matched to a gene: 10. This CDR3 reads CAGALGGRETQYF. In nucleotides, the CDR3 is TGTGCCGGAGCACTAGGGGGCCGAGAGACCCAGTACTTC.

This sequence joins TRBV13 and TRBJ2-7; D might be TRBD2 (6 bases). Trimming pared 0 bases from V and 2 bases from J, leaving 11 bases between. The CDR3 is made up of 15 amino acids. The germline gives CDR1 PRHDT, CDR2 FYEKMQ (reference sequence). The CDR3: CASSLGEGAPYEQYF. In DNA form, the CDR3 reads TGTGCCAGCAGCTTAGGGGAGGGCGCCCCCTACGAGCAGTACTTC. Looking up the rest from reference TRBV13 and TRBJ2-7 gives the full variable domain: AAGVIQSPRHLIKEKRETATLKCYPIPRHDTVYWYQQGPGQDPQFLISFYEKMQSDKGSIPDRFSAQQFSDYHSELNMSSLELGDSALYFCASSLGEGAPYEQYFGPGTRLTVT.

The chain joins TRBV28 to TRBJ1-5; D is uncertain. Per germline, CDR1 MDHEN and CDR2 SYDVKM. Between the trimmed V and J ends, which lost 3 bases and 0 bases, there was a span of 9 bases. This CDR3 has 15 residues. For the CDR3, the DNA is TGTGCCAGCAGTTTTGGTACTTATAGCAATCAGCCCCAGCATTTT. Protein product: CASSFGTYSNQPQHF.

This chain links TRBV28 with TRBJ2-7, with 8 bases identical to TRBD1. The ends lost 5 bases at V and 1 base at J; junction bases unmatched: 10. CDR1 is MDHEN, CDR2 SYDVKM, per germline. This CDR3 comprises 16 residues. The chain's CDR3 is CASSLTGASRSYEQYF. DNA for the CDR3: TGTGCCAGCAGTCTGACAGGGGCTAGCCGTTCCTACGAGCAGTACTTC.

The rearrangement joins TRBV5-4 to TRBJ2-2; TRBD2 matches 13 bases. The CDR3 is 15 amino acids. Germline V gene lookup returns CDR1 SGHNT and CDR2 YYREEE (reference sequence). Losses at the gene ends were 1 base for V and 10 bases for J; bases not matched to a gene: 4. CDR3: CASSLIGTSGTELFF. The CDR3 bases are TGTGCCAGCAGCTTGATCGGGACTAGCGGGACGGAGCTGTTTTTT.

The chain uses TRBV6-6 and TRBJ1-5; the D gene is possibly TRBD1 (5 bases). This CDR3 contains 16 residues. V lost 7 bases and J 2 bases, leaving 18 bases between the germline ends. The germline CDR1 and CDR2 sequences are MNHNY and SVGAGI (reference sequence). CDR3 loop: CASKDLGGVGNQPQHF. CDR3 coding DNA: TGTGCCAGCAAAGACCTGGGGGGAGTTGGCAATCAGCCCCAGCATTTT.

The CDR3 loop reads CARRDDGGEKLFF. CDR3 DNA sequence: TGTGCCCGAAGGGACGATGGAGGGGAAAAACTGTTTTTT. The rearrangement uses TRBV11-2 and TRBJ1-4, with D tentatively TRBD1 (5 bases). Germline V gene lookup returns CDR1 SGHAT and CDR2 FQNNGV. The CDR3 extends over 13 amino acids. V dropped 11 bases and J dropped 8 bases, with 18 bases sitting between them.

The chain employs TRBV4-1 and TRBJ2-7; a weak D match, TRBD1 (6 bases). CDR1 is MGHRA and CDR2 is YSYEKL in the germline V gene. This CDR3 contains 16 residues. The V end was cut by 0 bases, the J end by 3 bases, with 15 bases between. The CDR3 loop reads CASSQDQAGVSYEQYF. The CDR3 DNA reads TGCGCCAGCAGCCAAGATCAGGCAGGGGTAAGCTACGAGCAGTACTTC.

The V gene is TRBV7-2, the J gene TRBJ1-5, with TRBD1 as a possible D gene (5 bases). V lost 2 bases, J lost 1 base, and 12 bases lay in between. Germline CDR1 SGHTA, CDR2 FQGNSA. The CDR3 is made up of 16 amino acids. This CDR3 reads CASSLMMAGSNQPQHF. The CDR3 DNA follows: TGTGCCAGCAGCTTAATGATGGCAGGGAGCAATCAGCCCCAGCATTTT.

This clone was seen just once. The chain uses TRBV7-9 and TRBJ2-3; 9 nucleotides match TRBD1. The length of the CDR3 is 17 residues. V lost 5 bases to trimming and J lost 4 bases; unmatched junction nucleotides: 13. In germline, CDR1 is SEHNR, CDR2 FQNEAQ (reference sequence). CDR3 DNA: TGTGCCAGCAGCGGACACCCCGGGACAGGGATTTCAGATACGCAGTATTTT. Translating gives CASSGHPGTGISDTQYF.

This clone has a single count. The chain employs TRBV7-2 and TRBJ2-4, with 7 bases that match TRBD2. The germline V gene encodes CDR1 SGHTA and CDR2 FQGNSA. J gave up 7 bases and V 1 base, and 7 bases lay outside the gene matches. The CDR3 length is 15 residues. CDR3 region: CASSLGGGYRNIQYF. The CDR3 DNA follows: TGTGCCAGCAGCTTAGGGGGGGGTTATAGGAACATTCAGTACTTC.

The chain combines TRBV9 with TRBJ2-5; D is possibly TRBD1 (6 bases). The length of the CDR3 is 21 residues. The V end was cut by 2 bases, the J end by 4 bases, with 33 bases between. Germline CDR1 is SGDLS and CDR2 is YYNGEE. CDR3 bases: TGTGCCAGCAGCGTGGGTGAAGTTGTCCCGGGAACAGGGTTGAGCAGAGAGACCCAGTACTTC. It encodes CASSVGEVVPGTGLSRETQYF.